This TCR beta chain was identified in a study of siplizumab effects on memory and regulatory T cells. The trim removed 5 bases at V and 5 bases at J, leaving 8 bases unmatched. Germline CDR1 reads LGHNT; CDR2 reads FRNRAP. The CDR3 is 15 amino acids. Repertoires were generated with immunoSEQ multiplex PCR, while TCRdb's copy carries only in-frame clones and drops some. The table has some 53,000 clones, under 98% seen once; the top ten hold around 0.6%. The rearrangement uses TRBV12-5 and TRBJ2-1, with 8 bases matching TRBD2. Material: naive CD4+ T cells sorted from blood. The receptor's source is a human donor in good health. The CDR3, as DNA: TGTGCTAGTGGTACGGGAGGGGGGATAAACAATGAGCAGTTCTTC. Protein product: CASGTGGGINNEQFF.